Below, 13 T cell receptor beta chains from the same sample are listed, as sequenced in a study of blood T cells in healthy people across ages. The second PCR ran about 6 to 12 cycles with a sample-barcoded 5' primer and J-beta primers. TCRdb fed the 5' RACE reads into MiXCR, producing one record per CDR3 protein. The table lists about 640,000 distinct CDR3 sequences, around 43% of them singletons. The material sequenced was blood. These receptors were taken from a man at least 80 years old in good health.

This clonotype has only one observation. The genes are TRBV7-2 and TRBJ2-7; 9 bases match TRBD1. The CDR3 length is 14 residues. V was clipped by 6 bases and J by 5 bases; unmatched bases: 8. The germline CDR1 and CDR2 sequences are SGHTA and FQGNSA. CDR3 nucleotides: TGTGCCAGCAGTCAGGACAGGGGTAGGAACGAGCAGTACTTC. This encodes CASSQDRGRNEQYF.

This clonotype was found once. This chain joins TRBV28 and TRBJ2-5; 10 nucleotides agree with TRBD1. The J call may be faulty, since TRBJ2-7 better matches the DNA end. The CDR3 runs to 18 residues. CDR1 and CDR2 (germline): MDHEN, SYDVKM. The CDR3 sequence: CASSFRTGGGLAAYEQYF. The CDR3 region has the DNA TGTGCCAGCAGTTTTCGGACAGGGGGAGGGCTAGCGGCTTACGAGCAGTACTTC.

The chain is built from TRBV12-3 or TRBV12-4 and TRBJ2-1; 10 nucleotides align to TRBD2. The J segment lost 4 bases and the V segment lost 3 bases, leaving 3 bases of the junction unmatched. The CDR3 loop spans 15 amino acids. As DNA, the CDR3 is TGTGCCAGCAGTTTTGAGACTAGCGGGTACAATGAGCAGTTCTTC. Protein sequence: CASSFETSGYNEQFF.

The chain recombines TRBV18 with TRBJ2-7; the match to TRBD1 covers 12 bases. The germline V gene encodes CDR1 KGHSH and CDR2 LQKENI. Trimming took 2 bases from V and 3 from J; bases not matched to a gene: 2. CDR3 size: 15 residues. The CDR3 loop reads CASSPGDRGLYEQYF. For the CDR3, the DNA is TGTGCCAGCTCACCAGGGGACAGGGGGCTCTACGAGCAGTACTTC.

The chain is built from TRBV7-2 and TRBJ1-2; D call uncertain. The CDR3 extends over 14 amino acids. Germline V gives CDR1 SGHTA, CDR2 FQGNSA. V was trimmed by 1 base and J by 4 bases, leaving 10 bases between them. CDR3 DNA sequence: TGTGCCAGCAGCTTAGACGGGCCACCCTATGGCTACACCTTC. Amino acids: CASSLDGPPYGYTF.

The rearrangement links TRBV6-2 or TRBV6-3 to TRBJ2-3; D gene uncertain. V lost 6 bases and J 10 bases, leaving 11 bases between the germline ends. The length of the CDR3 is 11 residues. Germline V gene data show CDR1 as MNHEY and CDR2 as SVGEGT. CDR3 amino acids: CASSSYEAQYF. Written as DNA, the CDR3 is TGTGCCAGCAGCTCCTATGAAGCGCAGTATTTT.

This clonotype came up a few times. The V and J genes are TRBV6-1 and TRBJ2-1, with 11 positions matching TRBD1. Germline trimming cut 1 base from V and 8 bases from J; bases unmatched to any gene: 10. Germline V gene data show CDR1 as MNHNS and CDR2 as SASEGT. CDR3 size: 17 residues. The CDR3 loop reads CASSEVTGQGASDEQFF. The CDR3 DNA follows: TGTGCCAGCAGTGAAGTAACAGGACAGGGGGCGTCCGATGAGCAGTTCTTC.

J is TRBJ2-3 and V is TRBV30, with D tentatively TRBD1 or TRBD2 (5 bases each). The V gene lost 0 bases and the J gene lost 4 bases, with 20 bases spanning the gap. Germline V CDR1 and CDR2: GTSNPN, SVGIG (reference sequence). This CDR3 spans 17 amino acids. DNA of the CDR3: TGTGCCTGGAGTGTACGATTTCGGGGTTTGGGGCCAGATACGCAGTATTTT. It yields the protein CAWSVRFRGLGPDTQYF.

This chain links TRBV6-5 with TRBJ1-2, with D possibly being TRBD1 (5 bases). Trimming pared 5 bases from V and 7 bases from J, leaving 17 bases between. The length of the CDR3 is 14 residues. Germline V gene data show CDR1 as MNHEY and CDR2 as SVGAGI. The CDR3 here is CASSRDEGPGGYTF. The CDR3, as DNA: TGTGCCAGCAGTAGGGACGAAGGCCCGGGTGGCTACACCTTC.

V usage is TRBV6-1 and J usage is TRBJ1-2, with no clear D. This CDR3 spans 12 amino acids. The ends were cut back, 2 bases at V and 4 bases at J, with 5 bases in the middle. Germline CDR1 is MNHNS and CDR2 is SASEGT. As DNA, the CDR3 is TGTGCCAGCAGTGAACCGGTCTATGGCTACACCTTC. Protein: CASSEPVYGYTF.

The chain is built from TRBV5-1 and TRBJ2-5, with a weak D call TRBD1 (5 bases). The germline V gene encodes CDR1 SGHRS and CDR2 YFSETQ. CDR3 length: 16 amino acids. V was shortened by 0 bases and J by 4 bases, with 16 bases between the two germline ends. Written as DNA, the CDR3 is TGCGCCAGCAGCTTGGAGTTGTCGGTAGGGGTAGAGACCCAGTACTTC. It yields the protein CASSLELSVGVETQYF. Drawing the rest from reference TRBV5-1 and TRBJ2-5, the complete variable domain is KAGVTQTPRYLIKTRGQQVTLSCSPISGHRSVSWYQQTPGQGLQFLFEYFSETQRNKGNFPGRFSGRQFSNSRSEMNVSTLELGDSALYLCASSLELSVGVETQYFGPGTRLLVL.

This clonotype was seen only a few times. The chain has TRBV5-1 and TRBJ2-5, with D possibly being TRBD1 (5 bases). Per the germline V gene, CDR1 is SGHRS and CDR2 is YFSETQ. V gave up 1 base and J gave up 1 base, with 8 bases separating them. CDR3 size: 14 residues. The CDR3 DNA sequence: TGCGCCAGCAGCTTGATCCAGGGCCAAGAGACCCAGTACTTC. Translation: CASSLIQGQETQYF. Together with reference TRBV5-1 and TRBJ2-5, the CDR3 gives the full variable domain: KAGVTQTPRYLIKTRGQQVTLSCSPISGHRSVSWYQQTPGQGLQFLFEYFSETQRNKGNFPGRFSGRQFSNSRSEMNVSTLELGDSALYLCASSLIQGQETQYFGPGTRLLVL.

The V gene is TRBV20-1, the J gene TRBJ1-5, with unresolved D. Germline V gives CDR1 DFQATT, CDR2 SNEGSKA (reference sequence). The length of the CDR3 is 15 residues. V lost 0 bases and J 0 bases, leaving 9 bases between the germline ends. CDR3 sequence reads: CSAREKGYSNQPQHF. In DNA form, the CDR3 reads TGCAGTGCTAGAGAGAAGGGATATAGCAATCAGCCCCAGCATTTT.